This T cell receptor beta chain was found in a study of identical twins. One entry per CDR3 protein results from TCRdb running MiXCR on the 5' RACE reads. The sample comprises about 530,000 distinct CDR3 sequences, roughly 15% of which are singletons, and 0.44% rests with the top ten. This clonotype occurred a few times. Germline CDR1 SEHNR, CDR2 FQNEAQ (reference sequence). The CDR3 spans 14 residues. V gave up 1 base and J gave up 2 bases, with 9 bases separating them. These data were also reused for a study on yellow fever vaccine responses in identical twins.

The chain has TRBV7-9 and TRBJ2-7; D perhaps matches TRBD2 (6 bases). This clonotype originated in a woman aged 18-30 years in good health. The sequenced material came from CD4+ T cells sorted from blood. The CDR3 sequence: CASSLGGGTYEQYF. In DNA form, the CDR3 reads TGTGCCAGCAGCTTAGGAGGAGGGACCTACGAGCAGTACTTC.